The clone carrying this TCR beta chain turned up a few times. Its target is unknown. The germline V gene encodes CDR1 MNHNS and CDR2 SASEGT. V shed 8 bases and J shed 3 bases, with 13 bases lying between them. The CDR3 has 13 amino acids. This record belongs to a study of vaccination and CD4 T cells after COVID-19. Study background: Investigators stimulated cells with overlapping spike peptides drawn from SARS-CoV-2, HCoV-NL63, HCoV-OC43 and HCoV-229E. Each control culture was treated with a CEFX pool, an HIV-1 Nef pool, or no peptide. Study-wide results and limits: SARS-CoV-2-reactive clonotypes rose nonsignificantly, with the median going from about 20 to 38. Early post-infection timepoints were not included, and relatively few convalescent patients were studied.

The Oncomine TCR Beta short-read assay was applied to DNA of cultured CD4+ T cells. Each CDR3 protein gets one entry after TCRdb re-called the PCR reads with MiXCR. The sample consists of roughly 18,000 distinct CDR3 sequences, around two fifths of them appearing once. Treatment given: roughly ten-day PBMC culture with coronavirus spike peptide pools or control peptides (ViraFEST assay). J is TRBJ1-1 and V is TRBV6-1, with D unresolved. Sequencing was carried out using CD4+ T cells from blood, cultured in vitro. The source is a human donor who had recovered from COVID-19. CDR3: CASRPEMDTEAFF. As DNA, the CDR3 is TGTGCCAGCCGCCCCGAAATGGACACTGAAGCTTTCTTT.